These 30 T cell receptor beta chains were all obtained from the same sample, sequenced in a study of control samples from healthy donors and cancer patients (dated by TCRdb to the early 2020s). Receptor amplification or capture employed the immunoSEQ multiplex PCR assay. What TCRdb holds here is the immuneACCESS table cut down to in-frame rearrangements. Part of the clones is not present; checked against another copy, under half of the missing clones reflect an unresolved V gene, and the others are unexplained. The sample data list fewer than 85,000 clones, and approximately 90% of these were observed just once. The ten largest account for roughly 6.7% of the sample. Sample: blood. The receptors here all came from a man aged 50-59 years in good health.

J is TRBJ2-7 and V is TRBV12-5; no clear D gene. The CDR3 extends over 11 amino acids. The V gene's germline CDR1 is LGHNT and CDR2 FRNRAP. The V gene lost 6 bases and the J gene lost 4 bases, with 7 bases spanning the gap. CDR3 in amino acids: CASGSHYEQYF. CDR3 bases: TGTGCTAGTGGATCCCATTACGAGCAGTACTTC. Together with reference TRBV12-5 and TRBJ2-7, the CDR3 gives the full variable domain: DARVTQTPRHKVTEMGQEVTMRCQPILGHNTVFWYRQTMMQGLELLAYFRNRAPLDDSGMPKDRFSAEMPDATLATLKIQPSEPRDSAVYFCASGSHYEQYFGPGTRLTVT.

This rearrangement joins TRBV11-3 to TRBJ1-1; tentatively, D is TRBD1 (5 bases). The CDR3 length is 13 residues. Germline CDR1 SGHNT, CDR2 YENEEA. The V end lost 4 bases, the J end lost 1 base, and 7 bases lay between the germline ends. This CDR3 is CASSSDKNTEAFF. The CDR3 nucleotides read TGTGCCAGCAGCTCGGACAAGAACACTGAAGCTTTCTTT.

This clone was detected once. The V call is TRBV14, the J call TRBJ2-7; D not certain. Germline CDR1 and CDR2: SGHDN and FVKESK. V was shortened by 0 bases and J by 5 bases, with 23 bases between the two germline ends. CDR3 length equals 18 residues. The CDR3 region has the DNA TGTGCCAGCAGCCAAGATTTTTATAGGTCGGGCCCTCGGGACGAGCAGTACTTC. Translating it yields CASSQDFYRSGPRDEQYF.

This clone was counted a few times. The chain employs TRBV2 and TRBJ1-2; TRBD1 agrees at 7 bases. Germline values: CDR1 SNHLY, CDR2 FYNNEI. The V gene end was trimmed by 5 bases and the J gene end by 4 bases; junction bases not matched to a gene: 10. The CDR3 loop spans 15 amino acids. The CDR3 nucleotides are TGTGCCAGCAGTCCTACCCAACAGGGGACCTATGGCTACACCTTC. Protein sequence: CASSPTQQGTYGYTF.

This clone was counted a few times. The chain links TRBV5-1 to TRBJ2-7; D might be TRBD2 (6 bases). Germline loops: CDR1 SGHRS, CDR2 YFSETQ. This CDR3 spans 16 amino acids. V shed 4 bases and J shed 7 bases, with 24 bases lying between them. CDR3 in amino acids: CASSGSGGGASWEQYF. The CDR3 nucleotides read TGCGCCAGCAGCGGGTCTGGCGGCGGGGCCAGCTGGGAGCAGTACTTC. Full variable domain (missing parts from reference TRBV5-1 and TRBJ2-7): KAGVTQTPRYLIKTRGQQVTLSCSPISGHRSVSWYQQTPGQGLQFLFEYFSETQRNKGNFPGRFSGRQFSNSRSEMNVSTLELGDSALYLCASSGSGGGASWEQYFGPGTRLTVT.

The gene calls are TRBV3-1 (or the pseudogene TRBV3-2) and TRBJ1-1; no definite D call. The length of the CDR3 is 14 residues. V was cut by 4 bases and J by 3 bases, with 12 bases left in between. Germline lookup yields CDR1 LGHDT and CDR2 YNNKEL (reference sequence). The CDR3 loop is CASSRQVVDTEAFF. CDR3 bases: TGTGCCAGCAGCCGGCAGGTGGTGGACACTGAAGCTTTCTTT.

The rearrangement uses TRBV24-1 and TRBJ1-6; the D is unclear. V lost 4 bases and J lost 0, with 3 bases in between. The CDR3 is 14 amino acids. CDR1 KGHDR and CDR2 SFDVKD come from the germline V gene. The CDR3 region is CATSDASYNSPLHF. The CDR3 bases are TGTGCCACCAGTGACGCCTCCTATAATTCACCCCTCCACTTT.

The chain uses TRBV5-1 and TRBJ2-3; no reliable D call. V was cut by 0 bases and J by 2 bases, with 4 bases left in between. The CDR3 length is 13 residues. Germline values: CDR1 SGHRS, CDR2 YFSETQ. Here the CDR3 reads CASSLGATDTQYF. The CDR3, as DNA: TGCGCCAGCAGCTTGGGTGCCACAGATACGCAGTATTTT.

Turning to this clone: Germline is not matched at one junction end, which may reflect a read error. The genes are TRBV12-5 and TRBJ2-6; unclear D gene. Germline V gives CDR1 LGHNT, CDR2 FRNRAP. This CDR3 contains 13 residues. For the CDR3, the DNA is TGTGCTAGTGGTTTGTCCGGGCGTGACGGAAGGGCTTTC. It yields the protein CASGLSGRDGRAF.

The rearrangement uses TRBV5-6 and TRBJ2-3; 8 bases line up with TRBD1. The CDR3 length is 19 residues. Germline values: CDR1 SGHDT, CDR2 YYEEEE. V lost 4 bases and J lost 3; bases outside the gene matches: 19. The CDR3 DNA follows: TGTGCCAGCAGCCCTTGGGCGGGGACAGGTTTTATTAGTACAGATACGCAGTATTTT. Translation gives CASSPWAGTGFISTDTQYF.

Here the CDR3 DNA reads TGCGCCAGCAGCCAACCGGGACAGAAGGCTGAAGCTTTCTTT. Amino acid sequence: CASSQPGQKAEAFF. The V gene is TRBV4-1, the J gene TRBJ1-1; 7 bases are shared with TRBD1. This CDR3 is built from 14 residues. CDR1 and CDR2 from the germline V gene are MGHRA and YSYEKL. V shed 2 bases and J 6 bases; nucleotides not matched to a gene: 6.

This chain links TRBV30 with TRBJ1-1; D gene uncertain. The length of the CDR3 is 13 residues. Deletions cut 1 base from V and 3 bases from J, with 9 bases between. Looked up from germline, CDR1 is GTSNPN and CDR2 is SVGIG (reference sequence). CDR3 residues: CAWSESRDTEAFF. The DNA of the CDR3 is TGTGCCTGGAGTGAGAGTCGGGACACTGAAGCTTTCTTT. Combining the CDR3 with reference TRBV30 and TRBJ1-1 gives the whole variable domain SQTIHQWPATLVQPVGSPLSLECTVEGTSNPNLYWYRQAAGRGLQLLFYSVGIGQISSEVPQNLSASRPQDRQFILSSKKLLLSDSGFYLCAWSESRDTEAFFGQGTRLTVV.

This clone was counted once. The chain employs TRBV2 and TRBJ2-5; D gene uncertain. The CDR3 covers 11 residues. Germline values: CDR1 SNHLY, CDR2 FYNNEI. Trimming took 6 bases from V and 2 from J, leaving 4 bases between them. The CDR3 loop is CASSIQETQYF. The CDR3 coding sequence is TGTGCCAGCAGCATTCAAGAGACCCAGTACTTC.

V is TRBV6-5 and J is TRBJ1-2; 9 bases map to TRBD1. Germline assignment: CDR1 MNHEY and CDR2 SVGAGI. V shed 7 bases, J shed 4 bases, and the junction held 10 bases outside the gene matches. This CDR3 spans 15 amino acids. The CDR3 nucleotides read TGTGCCAGCATTCCAGCCATGACAGGGGGCTATGGCTACACCTTC. Translating gives CASIPAMTGGYGYTF.

This chain connects TRBV5-4 to TRBJ2-5; 8 bases match TRBD1. Germline V gives CDR1 SGHNT, CDR2 YYREEE (reference sequence). The CDR3 spans 16 residues. With V trimmed by 0 bases and J by 3 bases, 7 bases remained unmatched. The CDR3 reads CASSLGGMTGEETQYF. The CDR3 DNA reads as TGTGCCAGCAGCTTGGGGGGAATGACAGGGGAAGAGACCCAGTACTTC.

About this clone itself: The same CDR3 also results from other DNA sequences found in this sample. The V gene is TRBV18, the J gene TRBJ2-1; the match to TRBD1 covers 8 bases. The ends lost 4 bases at V and 5 bases at J; junction bases unmatched: 4. Germline V lookup: CDR1 KGHSH, CDR2 LQKENI. The CDR3 consists of 14 residues. DNA for the CDR3: TGTGCCAGCTCACAAGGACAGGGAGACAATGAGCAGTTCTTC. It encodes CASSQGQGDNEQFF.

The chain recombines TRBV7-2 with TRBJ2-7, with 11 bases matching TRBD1. V lost 5 bases and J lost 6; bases outside the gene matches: 6. Germline-derived CDR1 and CDR2 are SGHTA and FQGNSA. The CDR3 is made up of 14 amino acids. CDR3 DNA sequence: TGTGCCAGCAGCCAAGGGACAGGGGGAAGCGAGCAGTACTTC. Translation gives CASSQGTGGSEQYF.

The rearrangement joins TRBV27 to TRBJ1-2; 8 bases agree with TRBD1. J gave up 6 bases and V 6 bases, and 12 bases lay outside the gene matches. CDR1 and CDR2 from the germline V gene are MNHEY and SMNVEV (reference sequence). The CDR3 loop spans 15 amino acids. CDR3 DNA: TGTGCCAGCAGCACCCCCGGACAGGGATTTAATGGCTACACCTTC. Encoded protein: CASSTPGQGFNGYTF.

This clone was counted only a few times. V is TRBV27 and J is TRBJ1-2, with D perhaps matching TRBD1 (5 bases). V was cut by 4 bases and J by 8 bases, with 11 bases left in between. The CDR3 extends over 12 amino acids. Germline-derived CDR1 and CDR2 are MNHEY and SMNVEV (reference sequence). The CDR3 nucleotides read TGTGCCAGCAGTTCCCCCCGGGGCGGCTACACCTTC. It yields the protein CASSSPRGGYTF.

The rearrangement uses TRBV5-6 and TRBJ1-6; D is perhaps TRBD1 (6 bases). Germline V CDR1 and CDR2: SGHDT, YYEEEE. V dropped 5 bases and J dropped 10 bases, with 22 bases sitting between them. The CDR3 is made up of 16 amino acids. This chain's CDR3 is CASSDPRGQSNSPLHF. The CDR3 coding sequence is TGTGCCAGCAGTGACCCCAGGGGTCAATCGAACTCACCCCTCCACTTT. The complete variable domain, with remaining parts taken from reference TRBV5-6 and TRBJ1-6, reads DAGVTQSPTHLIKTRGQQVTLRCSPKSGHDTVSWYQQALGQGPQFIFQYYEEEERQRGNFPDRFSGHQFPNYSSELNVNALLLGDSALYLCASSDPRGQSNSPLHFGNGTRLTVT.

V gene TRBV24-1 combines with J gene TRBJ1-1, with a possible D match to TRBD1 (5 bases). CDR1 and CDR2 (germline): KGHDR, SFDVKD. The CDR3 is 11 residues long. V was cut by 4 bases and J by 10 bases, with 9 bases left in between. DNA for the CDR3: TGTGCCACCAGTGACGGGGGTGTAGCTTTCTTT. Translation: CATSDGGVAFF.

This clone was seen a few times. V and J are TRBV27 and TRBJ1-2; tentative D call: TRBD1 (6 bases). Germline V lookup: CDR1 MNHEY, CDR2 SMNVEV (reference sequence). The length of the CDR3 is 12 residues. V was pared by 6 bases and J by 8 bases, with 13 bases between. For the CDR3, the DNA is TGTGCCAGCAGGTCGGGGGGCCTCGGCTACACCTTC. Its protein is CASRSGGLGYTF.

Of note for this clone: The same CDR3 also results from other DNA sequences found in this sample. This chain uses TRBV2 with TRBJ2-2, with D maybe TRBD1 (6 bases). The CDR3 covers 13 residues. Germline assignment: CDR1 SNHLY and CDR2 FYNNEI. Trimming pared 6 bases from V and 2 bases from J, leaving 7 bases between. DNA for the CDR3: TGTGCCAGCAGCAGGGGTAACACCGGGGAGCTGTTTTTT. Residues: CASSRGNTGELFF.

This clone has just one count. The V call is TRBV5-1, the J call TRBJ1-1, with 9 bases lining up with TRBD1. Unmatched junction bases numbered 7, after V lost 3 bases and J lost 1 base. Germline CDR1 SGHRS, CDR2 YFSETQ. The CDR3 spans 16 residues. CDR3 in amino acids: CASSSGQGLGNTEAFF. The DNA for the CDR3 is TGCGCCAGCAGCTCCGGACAGGGGTTGGGGAACACTGAAGCTTTCTTT.

The chain uses TRBV7-9 and TRBJ2-5; 10 bases fit TRBD2. Per the germline V gene, CDR1 is SEHNR and CDR2 is FQNEAQ (reference sequence). V was clipped by 5 bases and J by 2 bases; unmatched bases: 11. The CDR3 is 17 amino acids. CDR3 DNA: TGTGCCAGCAGCCCTTCCCTGCCAGCGGGGGGGCAAGAGACCCAGTACTTC. Its translation is CASSPSLPAGGQETQYF.

This sequence joins TRBV7-2 and TRBJ1-6; no definite D call. There are 16 residues in the CDR3. Trimming removed 2 bases at V and 7 bases at J, with 15 bases between. The germline V gene has CDR1 SGHTA and CDR2 FQGNSA. CDR3 loop: CASSLNSRITNSPLHF. CDR3 DNA: TGTGCCAGCAGCTTAAATTCTCGGATTACGAATTCACCCCTCCACTTT.

CDR3 DNA sequence: TGTGCCAGTACCGGACAGGGGTCGGAAAACATTCAGTACTTC. Its translation: CASTGQGSENIQYF. The chain couples TRBV19 to TRBJ2-4; 9 bases align to TRBD1. CDR1 is LNHDA and CDR2 is SQIVND in the germline V gene (reference sequence). The CDR3 totals 14 residues. Losses at the gene ends were 7 bases for V and 5 bases for J; bases not matched to a gene: 6.

CDR3 amino acids: CAWSVGTEAFF. The DNA of the CDR3 is TGTGCCTGGAGTGTTGGTACTGAAGCTTTCTTT. The chain combines TRBV30 with TRBJ1-1; D is undetermined. In germline, CDR1 is GTSNPN, CDR2 SVGIG (reference sequence). Between the trimmed V and J ends, which lost 0 bases and 5 bases, there was a span of 4 bases. The CDR3 covers 11 residues. Variable domain in full (rest from reference TRBV30 and TRBJ1-1): SQTIHQWPATLVQPVGSPLSLECTVEGTSNPNLYWYRQAAGRGLQLLFYSVGIGQISSEVPQNLSASRPQDRQFILSSKKLLLSDSGFYLCAWSVGTEAFFGQGTRLTVV.

The chain employs TRBV9 and TRBJ2-1; weak D call: TRBD2 (6 bases). The CDR3 extends over 15 amino acids. Trimming cost V 4 bases and J 3 bases, with 14 bases left between them. Germline CDR1 and CDR2: SGDLS and YYNGEE. The CDR3 DNA reads TGTGCCAGCAGCCCACCTCCGGGACTCTACAATGAGCAGTTCTTC. It yields the protein CASSPPPGLYNEQFF.

The V gene is TRBV19, the J gene TRBJ2-7; no definite D call. This CDR3 spans 13 amino acids. Germline-derived CDR1 and CDR2 are LNHDA and SQIVND (reference sequence). Trimming removed 5 bases at V and 7 bases at J, with 15 bases between. Written as DNA, the CDR3 is TGTGCCAGTAGTTCGGCCTACCTGGGGGAGCAGTACTTC. Its translation is CASSSAYLGEQYF.